These T cell receptor beta chains were read from a single sample in a study of cytomegalovirus exposure and HLA in healthy donors. Using immunoSEQ multiplex PCR, the repertoire was profiled, and TCRdb retains in-frame clones only, with some absent. The table lists approximately 170,000 clones, roughly 70% of them singletons. The sequencing sample was made of PBMCs. These receptors originate from a girl aged 5-17 years in good health and CMV-seronegative. The CDR3 runs from the conserved cysteine through the conserved F or W. Fields, in order: clone size, V gene, CDR3 protein. Part of the rows lack a size; the others show once, few, many or a class for expanded clones.

size: many
V: TRBV6-1
CDR3: CASSGRGASYEQYF

size: .
V: TRBV6-1
CDR3: CASSGAGQFTYF

size: few
V: TRBV5-1
CDR3: CASSSTTGNTGELFF

size: .
V: TRBV5-1
CDR3: CASSLATGGGTQYF

size: .
V: TRBV5-1
CDR3: CASSPGLAGGTGELFF

size: .
V: TRBV7-9
CDR3: CASSPHRAPNYGYTF

size: few
V: TRBV27
CDR3: CASRGRRYQPQHF

size: .
V: TRBV9
CDR3: CASSVDSRRGGSDTQYF

size: .
V: TRBV5-1
CDR3: CASSSRQGAGEQYF

size: .
V: TRBV2
CDR3: CASTPRPNQPQHF

size: .
V: TRBV13
CDR3: CASSGGTGGFSEQYF

size: .
V: TRBV2
CDR3: CASSETGTYNEQFF

size: .
V: TRBV23-1
CDR3: CASSQSSGLAGELFF

size: .
V: TRBV27
CDR3: CASSSLSLVNQPQHF

size: .
V: TRBV29-1
CDR3: CSGSGGAHNEQFF

size: .
V: TRBV28
CDR3: CAAVRGRRQPQHF

size: .
V: TRBV7-9
CDR3: CASSPTSDGKNIQYF

size: .
V: TRBV5-6
CDR3: CASSSFGTRGTEAFF

size: few
V: TRBV5-1
CDR3: CASSTGLAGGLNEQFF

size: once
V: TRBV21-1
CDR3: CASSKVIGLAEETQYF

size: medium-sized
V: TRBV6-1
CDR3: CASGQGGANVLTF

size: .
V: TRBV6-5
CDR3: CASSPDRGIFYGYTF

size: .
V: TRBV5-1
CDR3: CASSSGPPGGYTF

size: .
V: TRBV27
CDR3: CASRMGTGSPGNTQYF

size: .
V: TRBV7-9
CDR3: CASSLYNSGDGYTF

size: .
V: TRBV5-4
CDR3: CASSSTGGRLTGELFF

size: .
V: TRBV7-9
CDR3: CASSPPLVVAFF

size: .
V: TRBV5-1
CDR3: CASSPDRSEFYEQYF

size: .
V: TRBV7-8
CDR3: CASSLVGFVGQGGEKLFF